This TCR beta chain was observed in a study of blood T cell repertoires in COVID-19. For the study at large: T cells, B-cell-depleted T cells, or PBMCs provided the cDNA or gDNA that served as material.

V trimming: 0 bases; J trimming: 3 bases; junction bases outside the gene matches: 11. The CDR3 is 19 residues long. Germline CDR1 is MGHRA and CDR2 is YSYEKL. As originally analysed: From reference gene primer amplification, estimates of nucleated cell counts were derived. Using immunoSEQ multiplex PCR, the repertoire was profiled, and TCRdb retains in-frame clones only, with some absent. The D gene and trimming were derived from the DNA, and the V and J assignments and clone size from that table. The sample consists of about 92,000 clones, 72% of them appearing once. The chain uses TRBV4-1 and TRBJ1-6; 7 bases align to TRBD1. Sequencing was carried out using peripheral blood. This receptor was taken from a woman aged 60-75 years in a cohort sampled during active or convalescent COVID-19. The CDR3 loop reads CASSQDGGHRGNYNSPLHF. The CDR3 region has the DNA TGCGCCAGCAGCCAAGATGGGGGGCACAGGGGAAACTATAATTCACCCCTCCACTTT.